Listed here are 5 T cell receptor beta chains from one sample, sequenced in a study of control samples from healthy donors and cancer patients (dated by TCRdb to 2020 to 2022). The library was generated by the immunoSEQ multiplex PCR assay. In TCRdb, the immuneACCESS table is reduced to in-frame sequences with V and J assigned. These tables do not hold every clone; where another copy was compared, an unresolved V gene accounts for under half, and the others remain unexplained. Across this sample there are about 170,000 clones, with around 88% seen only once. The top ten clonotypes cover roughly 5.3% of the sample. Sequenced input: blood. The receptors here all came from a woman aged 25 to 39 in good health.

The chain recombines TRBV7-2 with TRBJ2-5; perhaps TRBD1 as D (6 bases). Germline values: CDR1 SGHTA, CDR2 FQGNSA. Trimming stripped 4 bases from V and 1 base from J, with 13 bases between. The CDR3 is 15 amino acids. The DNA for the CDR3 is TGTGCCAGCAGCTCTGGACAGCTAACCCAAGAGACCCAGTACTTC. Translating it yields CASSSGQLTQETQYF.

This chain links TRBV19 with TRBJ2-7; weak D call: TRBD1 (5 bases). Per the germline V gene, CDR1 is LNHDA and CDR2 is SQIVND (reference sequence). CDR3 length: 13 amino acids. Trimming took off 5 bases at V and 0 bases at J, with 8 bases between the two ends. The CDR3 loop reads CASSETVSYEQYF. In nucleotides, the CDR3 is TGTGCCAGTAGTGAGACAGTCTCCTACGAGCAGTACTTC.

The chain has TRBV7-2 and TRBJ1-4; D ambiguous. The CDR3 is 15 amino acids. Germline V gives CDR1 SGHTA, CDR2 FQGNSA. V lost 2 bases and J 2 bases, leaving 9 bases between the germline ends. CDR3 region: CASSLRKGTNEKLFF. The CDR3 DNA reads TGTGCCAGCAGCTTACGAAAGGGCACTAATGAAAAACTGTTTTTT.

This chain joins TRBV5-4 and TRBJ2-7, with 7 bases aligning to TRBD1. J gave up 0 bases and V 4 bases, and 7 bases lay outside the gene matches. Per the germline V gene, CDR1 is SGHNT and CDR2 is YYREEE (reference sequence). The CDR3 covers 15 residues. CDR3 protein: CASSTTGSSSYEQYF. CDR3 sequence (DNA): TGTGCCAGCAGCACGACAGGGTCGAGCTCCTACGAGCAGTACTTC.

The chain links TRBV18 to TRBJ1-2, with TRBD1 as a possible D gene (6 bases). CDR1 KGHSH and CDR2 LQKENI come from the germline V gene. There are 14 residues in the CDR3. Trimming stripped 1 base from V and 1 base from J, with 7 bases between. This CDR3 reads CASSPQGVNYGYTF. DNA for the CDR3: TGTGCCAGCTCACCACAGGGGGTTAACTATGGCTACACCTTC.